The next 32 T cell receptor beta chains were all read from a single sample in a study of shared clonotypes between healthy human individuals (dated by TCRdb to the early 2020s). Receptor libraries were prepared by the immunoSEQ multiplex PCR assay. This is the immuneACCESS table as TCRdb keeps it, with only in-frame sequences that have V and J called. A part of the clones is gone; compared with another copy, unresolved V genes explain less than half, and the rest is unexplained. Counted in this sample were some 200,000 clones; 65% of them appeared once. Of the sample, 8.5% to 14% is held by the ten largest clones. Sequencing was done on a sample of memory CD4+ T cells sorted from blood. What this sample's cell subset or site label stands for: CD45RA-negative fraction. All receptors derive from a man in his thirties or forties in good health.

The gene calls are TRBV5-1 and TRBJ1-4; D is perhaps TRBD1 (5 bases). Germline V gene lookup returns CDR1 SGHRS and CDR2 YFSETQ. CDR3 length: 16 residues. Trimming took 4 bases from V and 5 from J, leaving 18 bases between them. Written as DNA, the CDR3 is TGCGCCAGCAGCCGAAGGGGAGGGGTAGAAAATGAAAAACTGTTTTTT. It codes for CASSRRGGVENEKLFF.

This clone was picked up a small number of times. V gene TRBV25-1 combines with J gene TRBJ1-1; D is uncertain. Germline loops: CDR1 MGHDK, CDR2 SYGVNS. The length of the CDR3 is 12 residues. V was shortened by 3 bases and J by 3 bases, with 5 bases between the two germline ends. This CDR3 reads CASSDQYTEAFF. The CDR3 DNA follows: TGTGCCAGCAGTGATCAGTACACTGAAGCTTTCTTT. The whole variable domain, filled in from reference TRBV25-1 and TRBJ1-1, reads EADIYQTPRYLVIGTGKKITLECSQTMGHDKMYWYQQDPGMELHLIHYSYGVNSTEKGDLSSESTVSRIRTEHFPLTLESARPSHTSQYLCASSDQYTEAFFGQGTRLTVV.

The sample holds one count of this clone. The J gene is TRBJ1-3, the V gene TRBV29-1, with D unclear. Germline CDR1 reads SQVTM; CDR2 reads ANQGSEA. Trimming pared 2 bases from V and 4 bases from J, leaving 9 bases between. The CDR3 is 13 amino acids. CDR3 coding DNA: TGCAGCGTTGAATTGCAGTGGGGAAACACCATATATTTT. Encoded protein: CSVELQWGNTIYF.

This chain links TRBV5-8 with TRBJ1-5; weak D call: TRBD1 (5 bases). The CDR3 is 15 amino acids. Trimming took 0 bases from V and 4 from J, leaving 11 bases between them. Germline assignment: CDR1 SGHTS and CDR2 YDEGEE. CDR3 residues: CASSLVAGSNQPQHF. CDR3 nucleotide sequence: TGTGCCAGCAGCTTGGTGGCAGGGTCTAATCAGCCCCAGCATTTT.

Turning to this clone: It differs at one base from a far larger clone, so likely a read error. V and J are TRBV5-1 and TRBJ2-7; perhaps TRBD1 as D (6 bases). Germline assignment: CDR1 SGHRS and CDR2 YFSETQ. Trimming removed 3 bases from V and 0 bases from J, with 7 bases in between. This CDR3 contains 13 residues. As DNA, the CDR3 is TGCGCCAGCAGCTGGGACAACTCCTACGAGCAGTACTTC. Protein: CASSWDNSYEQYF.

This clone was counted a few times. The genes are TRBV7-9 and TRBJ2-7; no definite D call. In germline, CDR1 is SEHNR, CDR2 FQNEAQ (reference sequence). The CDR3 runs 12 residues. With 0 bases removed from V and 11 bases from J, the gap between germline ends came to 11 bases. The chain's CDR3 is CASSLALGQEYF. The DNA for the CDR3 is TGTGCCAGCAGCTTAGCGTTAGGCCAGGAGTACTTC.

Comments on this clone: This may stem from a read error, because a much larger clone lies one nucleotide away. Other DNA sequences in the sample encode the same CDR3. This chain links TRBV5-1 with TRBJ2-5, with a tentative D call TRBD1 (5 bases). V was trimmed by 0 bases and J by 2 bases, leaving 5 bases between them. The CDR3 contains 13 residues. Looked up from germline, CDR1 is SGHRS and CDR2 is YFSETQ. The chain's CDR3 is CASSLGQQETQYF. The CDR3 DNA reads TGCGCCAGCAGCTTGGGACAGCAAGAGACCCAGTACTTC.

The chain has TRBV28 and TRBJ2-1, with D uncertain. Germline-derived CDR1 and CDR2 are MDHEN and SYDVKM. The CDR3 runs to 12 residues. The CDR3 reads CALPGSCNEQFF. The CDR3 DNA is TGTGCTTTACCAGGCAGTTGCAATGAGCAGTTCTTC.

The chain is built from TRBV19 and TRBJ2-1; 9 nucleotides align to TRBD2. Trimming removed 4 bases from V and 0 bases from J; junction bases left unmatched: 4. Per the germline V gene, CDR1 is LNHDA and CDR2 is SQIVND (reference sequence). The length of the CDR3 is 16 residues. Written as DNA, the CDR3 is TGTGCCAGTAGTACCATGGGACTAGCCTCCTACAATGAGCAGTTCTTC. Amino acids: CASSTMGLASYNEQFF.

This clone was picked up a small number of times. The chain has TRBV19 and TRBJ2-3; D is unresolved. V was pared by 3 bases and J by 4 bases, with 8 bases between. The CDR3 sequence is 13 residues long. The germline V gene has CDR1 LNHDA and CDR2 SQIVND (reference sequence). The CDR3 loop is CASSIGSPDTQYF. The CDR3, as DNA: TGTGCCAGTAGTATTGGGTCGCCAGATACGCAGTATTTT.

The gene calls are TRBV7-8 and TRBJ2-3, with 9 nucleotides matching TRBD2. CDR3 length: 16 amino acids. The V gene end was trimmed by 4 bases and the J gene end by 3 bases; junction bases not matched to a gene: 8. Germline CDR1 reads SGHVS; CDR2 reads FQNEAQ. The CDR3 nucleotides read TGTGCCAGCAGCTCCATAAGACTAGCGGAGACAGATACGCAGTATTTT. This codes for CASSSIRLAETDTQYF.

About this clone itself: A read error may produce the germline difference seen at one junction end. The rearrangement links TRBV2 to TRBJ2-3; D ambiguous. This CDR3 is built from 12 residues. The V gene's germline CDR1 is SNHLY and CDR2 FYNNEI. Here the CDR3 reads CASSEERDTQYF. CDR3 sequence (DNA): TGTGCCAGCAGCGAAGAACGGGATACGCAGTATTTT.

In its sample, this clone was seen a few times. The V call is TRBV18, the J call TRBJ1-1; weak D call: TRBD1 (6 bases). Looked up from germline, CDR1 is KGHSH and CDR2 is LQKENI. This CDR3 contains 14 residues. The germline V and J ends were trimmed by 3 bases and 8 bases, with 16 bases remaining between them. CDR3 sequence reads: CASSPEGGENEAFF. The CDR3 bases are TGTGCCAGCTCACCCGAGGGGGGGGAAAACGAAGCTTTCTTT.

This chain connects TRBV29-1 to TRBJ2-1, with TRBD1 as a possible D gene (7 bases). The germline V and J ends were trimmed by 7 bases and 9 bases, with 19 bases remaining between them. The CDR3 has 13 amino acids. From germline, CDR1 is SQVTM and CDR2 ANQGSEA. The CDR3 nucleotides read TGCAGCGCACCCAGGGGGGAGGTGCGTGAGCAGTTCTTC. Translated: CSAPRGEVREQFF.

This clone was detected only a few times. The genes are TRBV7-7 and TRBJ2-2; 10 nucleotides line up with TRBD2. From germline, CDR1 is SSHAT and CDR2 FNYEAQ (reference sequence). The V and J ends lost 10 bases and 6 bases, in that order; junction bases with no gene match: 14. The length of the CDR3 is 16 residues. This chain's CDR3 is CATLGSGRAEAGELFF. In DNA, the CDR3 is TGTGCCACACTGGGGAGCGGGAGGGCCGAAGCCGGGGAGCTGTTTTTT.

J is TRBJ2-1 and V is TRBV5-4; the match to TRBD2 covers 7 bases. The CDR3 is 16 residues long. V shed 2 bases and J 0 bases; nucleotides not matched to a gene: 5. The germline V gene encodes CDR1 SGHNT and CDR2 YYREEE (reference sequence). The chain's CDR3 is CASSLIGRGSYNEQFF. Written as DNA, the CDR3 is TGTGCCAGCAGCTTAATAGGGAGGGGCTCCTACAATGAGCAGTTCTTC.

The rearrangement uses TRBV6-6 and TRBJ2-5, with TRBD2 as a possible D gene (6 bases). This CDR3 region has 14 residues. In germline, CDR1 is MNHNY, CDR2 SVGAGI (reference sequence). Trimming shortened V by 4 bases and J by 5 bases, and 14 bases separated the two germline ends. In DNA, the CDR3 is TGTGCCAGCAGTTCGCAGGGACTTGGGGAGACCCAGTACTTC. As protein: CASSSQGLGETQYF.

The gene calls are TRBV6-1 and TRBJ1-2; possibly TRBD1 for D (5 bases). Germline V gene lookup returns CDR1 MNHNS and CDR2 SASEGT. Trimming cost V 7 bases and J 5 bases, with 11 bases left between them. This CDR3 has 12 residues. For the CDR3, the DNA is TGTGCCAGCACAGGGTTTAGGTATGGCTACACCTTC. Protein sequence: CASTGFRYGYTF.

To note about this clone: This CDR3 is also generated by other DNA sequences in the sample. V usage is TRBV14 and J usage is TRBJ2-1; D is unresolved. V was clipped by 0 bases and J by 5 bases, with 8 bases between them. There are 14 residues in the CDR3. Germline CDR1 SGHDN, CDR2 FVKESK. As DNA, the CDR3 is TGTGCCAGCAGCCAAGATTTAGGAAACAATGAGCAGTTCTTC. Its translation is CASSQDLGNNEQFF. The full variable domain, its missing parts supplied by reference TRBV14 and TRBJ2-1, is EAGVTQFPSHSVIEKGQTVTLRCDPISGHDNLYWYRRVMGKEIKFLLHFVKESKQDESGMPNNRFLAERTGGTYSTLKVQPAELEDSGVYFCASSQDLGNNEQFFGPGTRLTVL.

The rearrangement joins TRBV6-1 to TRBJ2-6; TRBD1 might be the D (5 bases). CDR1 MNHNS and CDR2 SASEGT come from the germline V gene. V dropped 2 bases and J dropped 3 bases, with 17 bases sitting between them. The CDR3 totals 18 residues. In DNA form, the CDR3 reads TGTGCCAGCAGTGAAATCTATAGGGGCCTCGTTGGGGCCAACGTCCTGACTTTC. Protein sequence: CASSEIYRGLVGANVLTF.

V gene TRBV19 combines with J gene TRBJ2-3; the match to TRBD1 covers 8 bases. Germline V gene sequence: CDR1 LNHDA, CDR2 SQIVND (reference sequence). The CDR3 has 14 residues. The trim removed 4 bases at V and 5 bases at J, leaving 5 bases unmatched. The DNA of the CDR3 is TGTGCCAGTAGTACTCAGGGGGCTGGAGATACGCAGTATTTT. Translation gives CASSTQGAGDTQYF. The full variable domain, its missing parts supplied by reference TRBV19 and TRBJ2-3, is DGGITQSPKYLFRKEGQNVTLSCEQNLNHDAMYWYRQDPGQGLRLIYYSQIVNDFQKGDIAEGYSVSREKKESFPLTVTSAQKNPTAFYLCASSTQGAGDTQYFGPGTRLTVL.

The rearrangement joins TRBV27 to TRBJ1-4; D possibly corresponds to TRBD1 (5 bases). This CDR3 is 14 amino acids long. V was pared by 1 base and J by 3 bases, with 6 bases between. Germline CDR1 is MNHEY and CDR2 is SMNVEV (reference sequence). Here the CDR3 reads CASSLWGSNEKLFF. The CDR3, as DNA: TGTGCCAGCAGTTTATGGGGGTCTAATGAAAAACTGTTTTTT.

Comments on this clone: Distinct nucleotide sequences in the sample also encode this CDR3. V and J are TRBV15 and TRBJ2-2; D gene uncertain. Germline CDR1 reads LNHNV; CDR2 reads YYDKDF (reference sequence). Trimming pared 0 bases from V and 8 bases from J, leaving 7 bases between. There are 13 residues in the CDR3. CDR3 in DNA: TGTGCCACCAGCAGAGATCGCGTGGGGGAGCTGTTTTTT. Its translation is CATSRDRVGELFF.

DNA for the CDR3: TGCAGCGTTGAGATTATTATCCCGGGACAGAACTATGGCTACACCTTC. It translates to CSVEIIIPGQNYGYTF. This chain joins TRBV29-1 and TRBJ1-2; 7 bases align to TRBD1. CDR1 is SQVTM, CDR2 ANQGSEA, per germline. This CDR3 comprises 16 residues. The junction had 12 bases not matched to a gene; V was cut back by 3 bases and J by 2 bases.

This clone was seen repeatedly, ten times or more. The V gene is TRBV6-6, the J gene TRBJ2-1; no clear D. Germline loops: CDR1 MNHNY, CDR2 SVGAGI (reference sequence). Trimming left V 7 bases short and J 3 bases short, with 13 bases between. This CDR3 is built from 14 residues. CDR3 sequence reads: CASTLGSSYNEQFF. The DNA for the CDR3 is TGTGCCAGCACCCTGGGTAGCAGCTACAATGAGCAGTTCTTC.

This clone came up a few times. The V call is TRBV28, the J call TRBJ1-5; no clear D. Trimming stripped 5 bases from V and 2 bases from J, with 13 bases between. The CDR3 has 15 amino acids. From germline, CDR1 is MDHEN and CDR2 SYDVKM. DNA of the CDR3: TGTGCCAGCAGTGCCCCGGGCCGCGGCAATCAGCCCCAGCATTTT. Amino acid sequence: CASSAPGRGNQPQHF.

The chain's CDR3 is CASSAGTSGRSYEQYF. CDR3 nucleotide sequence: TGTGCCAGCAGCGCCGGGACTAGCGGGAGGTCCTACGAGCAGTACTTC. V and J are TRBV9 and TRBJ2-7; 15 positions agree with TRBD2. CDR1 SGDLS and CDR2 YYNGEE come from the germline V gene. The CDR3 contains 16 residues. V shed 3 bases, J shed 1 base, and the junction held 2 bases outside the gene matches.

This chain's CDR3 is CASSQGTGGIYGYTF. The CDR3 nucleotides read TGTGCCAGCAGCCAAGGTACAGGGGGGATCTATGGCTACACCTTC. The V and J genes are TRBV4-2 and TRBJ1-2, with 8 bases aligning to TRBD1. The CDR3 runs to 15 residues. From germline, CDR1 is LGHNA and CDR2 YNFKEQ. After removal of 1 base from V and 4 bases from J, the junction contained 5 bases not matched to a gene.

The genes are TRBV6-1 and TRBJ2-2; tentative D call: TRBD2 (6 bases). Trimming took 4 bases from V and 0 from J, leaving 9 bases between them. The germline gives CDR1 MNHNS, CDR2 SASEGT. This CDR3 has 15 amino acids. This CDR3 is CASSVPSANTGELFF. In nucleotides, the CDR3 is TGTGCCAGCAGTGTGCCTAGCGCGAACACCGGGGAGCTGTTTTTT.

The CDR3, as DNA: TGTGCCAGCCTGGGAGGGGTCCGCGAAAAACTGTTTTTT. Translation gives CASLGGVREKLFF. V and J are TRBV2 and TRBJ1-4; possibly TRBD1 for D (5 bases). Trimming left V 8 bases short and J 8 bases short, with 15 bases between. CDR1 is SNHLY, CDR2 FYNNEI, per germline. This CDR3 has 13 amino acids. The variable domain in full, with the rest retrieved from reference TRBV2 and TRBJ1-4, is EPEVTQTPSHQVTQMGQEVILRCVPISNHLYFYWYRQILGQKVEFLVSFYNNEISEKSEIFDDQFSVERPDGSNFTLKIRSTKLEDSAMYFCASLGGVREKLFFGSGTQLSVL.

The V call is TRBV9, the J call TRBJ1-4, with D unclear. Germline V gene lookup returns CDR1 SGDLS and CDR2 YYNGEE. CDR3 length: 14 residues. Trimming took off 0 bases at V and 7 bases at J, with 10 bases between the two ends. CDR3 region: CASSVDPGLEKLFF. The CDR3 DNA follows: TGTGCCAGCAGCGTAGACCCCGGGCTTGAAAAACTGTTTTTT.

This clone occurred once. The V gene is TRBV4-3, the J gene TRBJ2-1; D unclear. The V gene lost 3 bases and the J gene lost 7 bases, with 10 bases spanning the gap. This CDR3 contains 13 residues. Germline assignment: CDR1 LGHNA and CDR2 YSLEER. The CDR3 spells CASSQAFLNEQFF. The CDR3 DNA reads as TGCGCCAGCAGCCAGGCTTTCCTAAATGAGCAGTTCTTC.